Below are 25 T cell receptor beta chains sequenced from a single sample in a study of CD8 T cells in Susac syndrome. Random hexamers primed reverse transcription of about 0.45 to 1 ug RNA. TCRdb re-called the immunoSEQ multiplex PCR reads with MiXCR, one entry per CDR3 protein. The table has around 200,000 distinct CDR3 sequences, about 95% seen once. Sequencing input: CD4+ T cells from PBMCs. Receptors originate from a human donor in good health.

The chain links TRBV20-1 to TRBJ2-3; D unclear. The CDR3 is made up of 12 amino acids. Deletions cut 1 base from V and 4 bases from J, with 6 bases between. Per the germline V gene, CDR1 is DFQATT and CDR2 is SNEGSKA (reference sequence). The chain's CDR3 is CSARAPADTQYF. In DNA form, the CDR3 reads TGCAGTGCTAGAGCCCCGGCAGATACGCAGTATTTT.

The CDR3 DNA follows: TGTGCCATCAGTGAGTCTTCAGATAATGAGCAGTTCTTC. As protein: CAISESSDNEQFF. The chain recombines TRBV10-3 with TRBJ2-1, with D unclear. The length of the CDR3 is 13 residues. V lost 0 bases to trimming and J lost 7 bases, with 7 bases between them. Per germline, CDR1 ENHRY and CDR2 SYGVKD.

The chain recombines TRBV24-1 with TRBJ1-2, with D maybe TRBD1 (6 bases). The germline V and J ends were trimmed by 3 bases and 4 bases, with 11 bases remaining between them. There are 14 residues in the CDR3. Per germline, CDR1 KGHDR and CDR2 SFDVKD. For the CDR3, the DNA is TGTGCCACCAGTGATCAGGGGATAGCCTATGGCTACACCTTC. Its protein product is CATSDQGIAYGYTF.

The chain uses TRBV12-3 or TRBV12-4 and TRBJ2-7; D not resolved. This CDR3 contains 11 residues. V lost 5 bases to trimming and J lost 6 bases, with 8 bases between them. CDR3 loop: CASSPYREQYV. For the CDR3, the DNA is TGTGCCAGCAGTCCCTATCGCGAGCAGTACGTC.

In this sample, this clonotype turned up once. V and J are TRBV24-1 and TRBJ2-3; 16 nucleotides match TRBD2. V trimming: 7 bases; J trimming: 3 bases; junction bases outside the gene matches: 3. The CDR3 contains 16 residues. The V gene's germline CDR1 is KGHDR and CDR2 SFDVKD. CDR3 amino acids: CATSGTSGGATDTQYF. In DNA form, the CDR3 reads TGTGCCACCAGCGGGACTAGCGGGGGGGCGACAGATACGCAGTATTTT.

This clonotype came up a few times. The chain joins TRBV6-2 or TRBV6-3 to TRBJ2-1, with 9 bases aligning to TRBD2. Germline CDR1 reads MNHEY; CDR2 reads SVGEGT. The length of the CDR3 is 16 residues. V gave up 7 bases and J gave up 5 bases; unmatched junction bases: 12. CDR3 sequence reads: CASTLGQRGEDNEQFF. CDR3 DNA sequence: TGTGCCAGCACCCTCGGCCAGCGGGGGGAAGACAATGAGCAGTTCTTC.

The chain combines TRBV3-1 with TRBJ2-3, with TRBD2 as a possible D gene (5 bases). Looked up from germline, CDR1 is LGHDT and CDR2 is YNNKEL (reference sequence). Trimming took 4 bases from V and 3 from J, leaving 11 bases between them. CDR3 length: 14 amino acids. The CDR3 DNA reads as TGTGCCAGCAGCCCCTCCGGGATAACAGATACGCAGTATTTT. It translates to CASSPSGITDTQYF.

The J gene is TRBJ1-2, the V gene TRBV6-5; D is possibly TRBD1 (6 bases). This CDR3 is 13 amino acids long. Germline-derived CDR1 and CDR2 are MNHEY and SVGAGI. V was trimmed by 2 bases and J by 8 bases, leaving 12 bases between them. The CDR3 nucleotides are TGTGCCAGCAGTTACGTACAGGGTGCGGGCTACACCTTC. Its translation is CASSYVQGAGYTF.

The chain combines TRBV7-9 with TRBJ2-1, with TRBD2 matching over 8 bases. This CDR3 is built from 13 residues. CDR1 is SEHNR and CDR2 is FQNEAQ in the germline V gene (reference sequence). The J segment lost 7 bases and the V segment lost 4 bases, leaving 3 bases of the junction unmatched. DNA for the CDR3: TGTGCCAGCAGCTACGGGGGGGAGAATGAGCAGTTCTTC. Translated: CASSYGGENEQFF.

The J gene is TRBJ2-1, the V gene TRBV6-5, with D tentatively TRBD1 (5 bases). Germline-derived CDR1 and CDR2 are MNHEY and SVGAGI. This CDR3 has 13 residues. V lost 6 bases and J lost 8, with 14 bases in between. The CDR3 loop is CASSRARAYEQFF. The CDR3 nucleotides read TGTGCCAGCAGCCGGGCCAGGGCCTATGAGCAGTTCTTC.

The chain employs TRBV28 and TRBJ2-1, with D possibly matching TRBD2 (7 bases). CDR3 length: 17 amino acids. The germline V gene has CDR1 MDHEN and CDR2 SYDVKM. With 3 bases removed from V and 0 bases from J, the gap between germline ends came to 15 bases. DNA for the CDR3: TGTGCCAGCAGTTTCCTGGGGGGGCCGGACTCCTACAATGAGCAGTTCTTC. It is translated as CASSFLGGPDSYNEQFF.

CDR3 sequence: CSVWGDGKNYEQYF. CDR3 DNA sequence: TGCAGCGTTTGGGGGGACGGGAAGAACTACGAGCAGTACTTC. The chain combines TRBV29-1 with TRBJ2-7; a possible D gene is TRBD2 (6 bases). In germline, CDR1 is SQVTM, CDR2 ANQGSEA. This CDR3 region has 14 residues. Trimming left V 5 bases short and J 3 bases short, with 17 bases between.

The genes are TRBV20-1 and TRBJ2-3; 9 bases agree with TRBD2. The CDR3 contains 13 residues. Germline V gene sequence: CDR1 DFQATT, CDR2 SNEGSKA (reference sequence). The ends lost 3 bases at V and 6 bases at J; junction bases unmatched: 4. The CDR3 is CSARSGGPDTQYF. The CDR3 region has the DNA TGCAGTGCTAGGAGCGGGGGGCCGGATACGCAGTATTTT.

The chain joins TRBV6-1 to TRBJ2-1; 8 nucleotides agree with TRBD2. Unmatched junction bases numbered 15, after V lost 6 bases and J lost 5 bases. The CDR3 totals 17 residues. The V gene's germline CDR1 is MNHNS and CDR2 SASEGT. The CDR3 is CASSQLAQTSGDNEQFF. The CDR3 DNA follows: TGTGCCAGCAGCCAACTAGCACAAACTAGCGGAGACAATGAGCAGTTCTTC.

The V call is TRBV29-1, the J call TRBJ1-3; TRBD1 is a possible D gene (5 bases). Germline V gives CDR1 SQVTM, CDR2 ANQGSEA. With 2 bases removed from V and 3 bases from J, the gap between germline ends came to 11 bases. The CDR3 runs to 14 residues. CDR3 region: CSVELGEHGNTIYF. The CDR3, as DNA: TGCAGCGTTGAATTGGGGGAGCATGGAAACACCATATATTTT.

V is TRBV5-1 and J is TRBJ2-7; D might be TRBD1 (5 bases). This CDR3 comprises 17 residues. Germline values: CDR1 SGHRS, CDR2 YFSETQ. Between the trimmed V and J ends, which lost 5 bases and 0 bases, there was a span of 21 bases. The CDR3 DNA follows: TGCGCCAGCAGTAGGGGAAATCTCATCCAAAGCTCCTACGAGCAGTACTTC. Amino acids: CASSRGNLIQSSYEQYF.

In this sample, this clonotype turned up once. CDR3 region: CSARKPTGGNQPQHF. The CDR3 DNA sequence: TGCAGTGCTAGAAAACCCACAGGGGGCAATCAGCCCCAGCATTTT. The V and J genes are TRBV20-1 and TRBJ1-5, with 7 bases fitting TRBD1. Germline values: CDR1 DFQATT, CDR2 SNEGSKA (reference sequence). This CDR3 region has 15 residues. With 2 bases clipped from V and 2 bases from J, the junction kept 6 bases outside the gene matches.

The V call is TRBV20-1, the J call TRBJ1-5; no definite D call. The CDR3 loop spans 12 amino acids. V dropped 3 bases and J dropped 4 bases, with 7 bases sitting between them. The germline V gene has CDR1 DFQATT and CDR2 SNEGSKA (reference sequence). The CDR3 is CSASGQNQPQHF. The CDR3 nucleotides read TGCAGTGCTAGTGGGCAGAATCAGCCCCAGCATTTT.

CDR3 bases: TGTGCCAGTAGTGTCCAGCTAAGGCAAGAGACCCAGTACTTC. As protein: CASSVQLRQETQYF. V is TRBV19 and J is TRBJ2-5; D is unclear. Germline CDR1 LNHDA, CDR2 SQIVND (reference sequence). CDR3 length equals 14 residues. V gave up 5 bases and J gave up 2 bases, with 12 bases separating them.

The V call is TRBV3-1, the J call TRBJ2-5, with D perhaps TRBD2 (7 bases). The germline CDR1 and CDR2 sequences are LGHDT and YNNKEL (reference sequence). V was trimmed by 6 bases and J by 2 bases, leaving 16 bases between them. CDR3 length equals 15 residues. Here the CDR3 DNA reads TGTGCCAGCAGGCGGGGGCAGTTATTTCAAGAGACCCAGTACTTC. It translates to CASRRGQLFQETQYF.

The rearrangement links TRBV20-1 to TRBJ1-1; D unresolved. In germline, CDR1 is DFQATT, CDR2 SNEGSKA (reference sequence). The ends were cut back, 3 bases at V and 4 bases at J, with 15 bases in the middle. The CDR3 is 14 amino acids. The CDR3 sequence: CSASQGPGATEAFF. DNA for the CDR3: TGCAGTGCTAGTCAAGGCCCGGGAGCCACTGAAGCTTTCTTT.

The chain has TRBV20-1 and TRBJ1-5; D is unresolved. V was pared by 3 bases and J by 3 bases, with 9 bases between. Germline V gene sequence: CDR1 DFQATT, CDR2 SNEGSKA (reference sequence). The CDR3 length is 13 residues. The CDR3 sequence is CSASRALNQPQHF. The CDR3 DNA reads TGCAGTGCTAGTAGGGCTCTCAATCAGCCCCAGCATTTT.

This clonotype has only one observation. The V and J genes are TRBV5-1 and TRBJ1-3, with D perhaps TRBD1 (5 bases). Germline lookup yields CDR1 SGHRS and CDR2 YFSETQ. The CDR3 loop spans 16 amino acids. Trimming took 0 bases from V and 0 from J, leaving 10 bases between them. CDR3 residues: CASSLGQGTSGNTIYF. CDR3 DNA sequence: TGCGCCAGCAGCTTGGGGCAGGGAACCTCTGGAAACACCATATATTTT.

The V call is TRBV27, the J call TRBJ1-6, with 8 bases lining up with TRBD1. The CDR3 covers 15 residues. V shed 5 bases, J shed 3 bases, and the junction held 3 bases outside the gene matches. CDR1 is MNHEY and CDR2 is SMNVEV in the germline V gene (reference sequence). In DNA form, the CDR3 reads TGTGCCAGCAGTATTACAGGGGGCTATAATTCACCCCTCCACTTT. Translated, it gives CASSITGGYNSPLHF.

V and J are TRBV18 and TRBJ2-6; D may correspond to TRBD1 or TRBD2 (5 bases each). The CDR3 length is 16 residues. V was shortened by 8 bases and J by 1 base, with 15 bases between the two germline ends. Per germline, CDR1 KGHSH and CDR2 LQKENI. The DNA for the CDR3 is TGTGCCAGCCCAAACGGGGCGAGGTCTGGGGCCAACGTCCTGACTTTC. It codes for CASPNGARSGANVLTF.